A selection of T cell receptor beta chains follows, all from one sample in a study of blood T cell repertoires in COVID-19. Profiling relied on immunoSEQ multiplex PCR, and the TCRdb table lists in-frame clones only, not all of them. The sample lists some 170,000 clones, about 70% occurring once. Sequencing used peripheral blood. The receptors stem from a woman in her forties or fifties with active or convalescent COVID-19. Each CDR3 is given with its conserved first and last residue. Fields, in order: J gene, D gene, clone size, V gene, CDR3 DNA, CDR3 protein. A D gene is named only where the DNA matches it firmly. Clone sizes are given selectively: once, few, many, or a class where the clone is expanded.

TRBJ2-4,TRBD2,few,TRBV7-8,TGTGCCAGCAGCTTCCCCGGGGGGGCTTCCAAAAACATTCAGTACTTC,CASSFPGGASKNIQYF
TRBJ2-1,.,few,TRBV7-3,TGTGCCAGCAGCTTCCACGAATCGAGGGCGGCCTCCTACAATGAGCAGTTCTTC,CASSFHESRAASYNEQFF
TRBJ2-7,.,.,TRBV6-2/TRBV6-3,TGTGCCAGCAGTTACTCGAGTGGGGGCCCCTACGAGCAGTACTTC,CASSYSSGGPYEQYF
TRBJ2-3,TRBD2,few,TRBV5-4,TGTGCCAGCAGCCGGACGTGGGGAGCGGGAGAGACAGATACGCAGTATTTT,CASSRTWGAGETDTQYF
TRBJ1-3,TRBD1,.,TRBV7-9,TGTGCCAGCAGCTTAGCTCCGGACAGGGGGCGACTCTCTGGAAACACCATATATTTT,CASSLAPDRGRLSGNTIYF
TRBJ2-7,.,.,TRBV15,TGTGCCACCAGCAGAGATGTCGCAGTCTCCTACGAGCAGTACTTC,CATSRDVAVSYEQYF
TRBJ2-7,.,.,TRBV21-1,TGTGCCATCCATGGGGGTCCTACCGGGACAGGATCCTTAGAGCAGTACTTC,CAIHGGPTGTGSLEQYF
TRBJ2-6,TRBD2,.,TRBV4-3,TGCGCCAGCAGCCAAGCGGCGGGAGTAGTTACTGGGGCCAACGTCCTGACTTTC,CASSQAAGVVTGANVLTF
TRBJ1-5,.,many,TRBV6-1,TGTGCCAGCAGTGAATTTTCAGGATCTCACCAGCCCCAGCATTTT,CASSEFSGSHQPQHF
TRBJ1-6,TRBD1,.,TRBV30,TGTGCCTGGAAAGGTGGCAGGGGGCTAAGGTCACCCCTCCACTTT,CAWKGGRGLRSPLHF
TRBJ1-4,.,.,TRBV18,TGTGCCAGCTTCCTCGACCTAGGAGCAGAAAAACTGTTTTTT,CASFLDLGAEKLFF
TRBJ2-1,.,.,TRBV6-4,TGTGCCAGCACAGAGGGAGTGTACAATGAGCAGTTCTTC,CASTEGVYNEQFF
TRBJ2-5,.,.,TRBV6-5,TGTGCCAGCAGTTATGCCGGGACTGCCCAAGAGACCCAGTACTTC,CASSYAGTAQETQYF
TRBJ2-5,.,once,TRBV7-2,TGTGCCAGCAGCTTGGGCAGAAAAGAGACCCAGTACTTC,CASSLGRKETQYF
TRBJ1-2,.,few,TRBV5-1,TGCGCCAGCAGACCCGAAACGCGGGGGGGCTACACCTTC,CASRPETRGGYTF
TRBJ1-2,TRBD1,few,TRBV4-3,TGCGCCAGCAGCCAAGATCTAGGGGGCACTAACTATGGCTACACCTTC,CASSQDLGGTNYGYTF
TRBJ1-6,TRBD1,.,TRBV7-2,TGTGCCAGCAGCGAGCGGACAGGAGAATATTCACCCCTCCACTTT,CASSERTGEYSPLHF
TRBJ2-2,.,.,TRBV6-5,TGTGCCAGCAGTTACTCTGTATTGAACACCGGGGAGCTGTTTTTT,CASSYSVLNTGELFF
TRBJ1-2,TRBD1,.,TRBV12-5,TGTGCTAGTGGCAGGACAGGCGGCGGCTACACCTTC,CASGRTGGGYTF
TRBJ2-2,TRBD1,once,TRBV7-9,TGTGCCAGCAGCTTACTGGACAGGAACGCCACCGGGGAGCTGTTTTTT,CASSLLDRNATGELFF
TRBJ2-2,TRBD1,.,TRBV20-1,TGCAGTGCTAGCGGGACAGGGAAGATGTTTTTT,CSASGTGKMFF